This T cell receptor beta chain was obtained from a study of shared T cell receptors in the human thymus. The repertoire was sequenced with immunoSEQ multiplex PCR; TCRdb's copy has only in-frame clones and lacks some. The sample yields hundreds of thousands of clones, 88% seen once. CDR1 SGHRS and CDR2 YFSETQ come from the germline V gene. The CDR3 spans 15 residues. V lost 6 bases to trimming and J lost 7 bases, with 23 bases between them. These same records also appear under a second study, on human thymus T cells.

Sequencing was carried out using thymocytes. The rearrangement joins TRBV5-1 to TRBJ2-7; TRBD1 might be the D (5 bases). This receptor was identified in a boy under two years old with a congenital heart defect. CDR3 DNA sequence: TGCGCCAGCACCCCTGGGCAGGGCCTTTTTGGAGAGCAGTACTTC. Encoded protein: CASTPGQGLFGEQYF.